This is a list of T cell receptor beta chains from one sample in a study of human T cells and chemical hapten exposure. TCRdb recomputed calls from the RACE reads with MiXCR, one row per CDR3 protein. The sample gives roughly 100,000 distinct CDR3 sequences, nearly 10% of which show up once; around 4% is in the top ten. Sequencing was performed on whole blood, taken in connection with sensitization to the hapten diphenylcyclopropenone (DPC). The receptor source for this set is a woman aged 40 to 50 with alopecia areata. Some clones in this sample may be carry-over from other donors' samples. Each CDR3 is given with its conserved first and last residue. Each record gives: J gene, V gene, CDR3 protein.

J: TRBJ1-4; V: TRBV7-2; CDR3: CASRLNGGETNEKLFF
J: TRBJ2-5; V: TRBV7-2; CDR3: CASSLELAGEETQYF
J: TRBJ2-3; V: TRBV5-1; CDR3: CASSLGAGNTDTQYF
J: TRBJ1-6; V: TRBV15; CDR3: CATSTRLGEGSPLHF
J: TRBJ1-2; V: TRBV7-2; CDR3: CASRRGQGENYGYTF
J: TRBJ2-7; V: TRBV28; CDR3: CASSGTGAVPYEQYF
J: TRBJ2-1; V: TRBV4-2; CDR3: CASSQAQLDSYNEQFF
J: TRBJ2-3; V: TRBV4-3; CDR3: CASSQGLEGLYTQYF
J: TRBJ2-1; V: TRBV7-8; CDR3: CASSSGQTSSYNEQFF
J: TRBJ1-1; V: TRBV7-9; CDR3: CASSPLRGTDGGTEAFF
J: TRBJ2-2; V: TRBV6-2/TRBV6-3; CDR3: CASSFHRDLTGELFF
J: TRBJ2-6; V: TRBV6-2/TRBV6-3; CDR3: CASSYSGRGGANVLTF
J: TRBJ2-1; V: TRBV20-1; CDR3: CSADLEGPYNEQFF
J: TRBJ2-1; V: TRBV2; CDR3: CASSELAGVIAEQFF
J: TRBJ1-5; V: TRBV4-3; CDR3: CASSQVGARPQHF
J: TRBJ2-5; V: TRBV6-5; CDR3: CASSYGSFRETQYF
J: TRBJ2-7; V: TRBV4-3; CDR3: CASSQGTGLVYEQYF
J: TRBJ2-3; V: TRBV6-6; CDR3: CASSSGHSTDTQYF
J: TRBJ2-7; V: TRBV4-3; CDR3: CASSHLAWGGYEQYF
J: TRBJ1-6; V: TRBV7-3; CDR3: CASSPGGHTPLHF
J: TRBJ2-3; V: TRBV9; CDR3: CASSKRSGSTDTQYF
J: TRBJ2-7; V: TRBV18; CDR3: CASSPTSGGAYEQYF
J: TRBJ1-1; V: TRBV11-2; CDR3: CASSSLEEWAFF
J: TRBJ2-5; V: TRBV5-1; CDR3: CASSLGGASGETQYF
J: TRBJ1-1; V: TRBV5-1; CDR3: CASSLQGFNTEAFF
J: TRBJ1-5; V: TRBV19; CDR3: CASSILGGYSNQPQHF
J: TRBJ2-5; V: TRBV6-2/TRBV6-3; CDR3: CASRTGAETQYF
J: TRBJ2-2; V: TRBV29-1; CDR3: CSSGPSESGELFF
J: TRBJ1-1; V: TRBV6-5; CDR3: CASSRALGTGRLTEAFF
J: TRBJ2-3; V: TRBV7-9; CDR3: CASSFTGLVTDTQYF
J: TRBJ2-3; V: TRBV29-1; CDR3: CSIAQGALEDTQYF
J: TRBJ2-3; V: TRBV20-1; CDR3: CSAKPHLDTQYF
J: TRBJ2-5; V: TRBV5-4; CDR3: CASSLDPITGASLETQYF
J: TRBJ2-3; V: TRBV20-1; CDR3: CSARVNTDTQYF
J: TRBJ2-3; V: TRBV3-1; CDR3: CASSQDGPRGDTQYF
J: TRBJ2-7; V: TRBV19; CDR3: CASSQPGSVSYEQYF
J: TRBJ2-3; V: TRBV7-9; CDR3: CASSYAQGRADTQYF
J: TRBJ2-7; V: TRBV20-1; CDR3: CSASGLNYEQYF
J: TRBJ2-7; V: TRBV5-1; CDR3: CASSLFVTGQSYEQYF
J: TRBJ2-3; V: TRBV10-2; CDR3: CASSDSWTSRTDTQYF
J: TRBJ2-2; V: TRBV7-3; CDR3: CASSFQGGWNTGELFF
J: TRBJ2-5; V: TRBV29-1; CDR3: CSVEGVGDKQETQYF